What follows are 32 T cell receptor beta chains derived from one specimen sequenced in a study of OX40 agonist ivuxolimab in advanced cancers. Some clones are missing from TCRdb's copy, which holds only in-frame ones; the method was immunoSEQ multiplex PCR. The sample gives 15,000 to 20,000 clones, about two thirds of which show up once; 24% is in the top ten. The source material was CD4+ or CD8+ T cells sorted from blood, sampled in a trial of the OX40 agonist ivuxolimab. The receptor set was obtained from an adult with an advanced solid tumor such as melanoma, head and neck, liver or kidney cancer.

The V gene is TRBV5-6, the J gene TRBJ2-1; TRBD2 is a possible D gene (6 bases). CDR3 length: 14 residues. V was cut by 2 bases and J by 3 bases, with 9 bases left in between. Germline lookup yields CDR1 SGHDT and CDR2 YYEEEE. DNA for the CDR3: TGTGCCAGCAGCTTTATGGAGGGCTACAATGAGCAGTTCTTC. Protein: CASSFMEGYNEQFF.

This clone is a singleton in its sample. This chain connects TRBV19 to TRBJ2-2; 9 bases line up with TRBD1. Germline CDR1 reads LNHDA; CDR2 reads SQIVND (reference sequence). CDR3 length: 16 residues. Trimming cost V 7 bases and J 2 bases; bases outside gene matches: 8. CDR3 in amino acids: CASIRTGALNTGELFF. The CDR3 DNA reads TGTGCCAGTATTCGGACAGGGGCCCTTAACACCGGGGAGCTGTTTTTT.

By share, this clone counts as large. The chain has TRBV28 and TRBJ1-5, with D perhaps matching TRBD1 (5 bases). V lost 6 bases and J lost 0, with 15 bases in between. CDR1 and CDR2 (germline): MDHEN, SYDVKM. This CDR3 is 16 amino acids long. As DNA, the CDR3 is TGTGCCAGCAGCTACGGGGCAATGTATAGCAATCAGCCCCAGCATTTT. Its protein is CASSYGAMYSNQPQHF.

This clone was picked up one time. The CDR3 bases are TGTGCCAGCAGCTCTAGCCTCGGGATGAGGACAGATACGCAGTATTTT. This encodes CASSSSLGMRTDTQYF. The V call is TRBV9, the J call TRBJ2-3; perhaps TRBD2 as D (5 bases). Germline V lookup: CDR1 SGDLS, CDR2 YYNGEE. V shed 4 bases and J shed 3 bases, with 18 bases lying between them. This CDR3 spans 16 amino acids.

The V call is TRBV7-9, the J call TRBJ1-2; 8 nucleotides line up with TRBD1. Trimming at V came to 3 bases and at J to 3 bases, leaving 6 bases not matched to a gene. Germline CDR1 reads SEHNR; CDR2 reads FQNEAQ (reference sequence). The CDR3 spans 15 residues. The CDR3 protein is CASSLTGEEDYGYTF. The CDR3 nucleotides read TGTGCCAGCAGCTTGACAGGGGAGGAGGACTATGGCTACACCTTC.

The chain joins TRBV5-4 to TRBJ1-1; tentatively, D is TRBD1 (6 bases). From germline, CDR1 is SGHNT and CDR2 YYREEE (reference sequence). The CDR3 loop spans 15 amino acids. Trimming stripped 4 bases from V and 8 bases from J, with 21 bases between. CDR3 coding DNA: TGTGCCAGCAGCCAAGAACAGGGATTAGGAGTAGAAGCTTTCTTT. Its translation: CASSQEQGLGVEAFF.

This chain joins TRBV27 and TRBJ1-5; 10 bases align to TRBD1. Trimming cost V 6 bases and J 5 bases; bases outside gene matches: 19. The CDR3 has 19 residues. The germline V gene encodes CDR1 MNHEY and CDR2 SMNVEV (reference sequence). CDR3 DNA sequence: TGTGCCAGCAGAAAGACAGGGGGCGAGGGGGTGTGGCAAGATCAGCCCCAGCATTTT. It specifies CASRKTGGEGVWQDQPQHF.

This clone came up many times. J is TRBJ2-7 and V is TRBV25-1; the match to TRBD2 covers 8 bases. CDR3 length equals 12 residues. J was trimmed by 4 bases and V by 6 bases; bases with no gene match: 2. Germline-derived CDR1 and CDR2 are MGHDK and SYGVNS. CDR3 sequence reads: CASSRGGYEQYF. The CDR3 bases are TGTGCCAGCAGCCGGGGGGGGTACGAGCAGTACTTC.

V and J are TRBV9 and TRBJ2-3, with 8 bases identical to TRBD2. CDR3 length: 16 amino acids. The ends lost 0 bases at V and 2 bases at J; junction bases unmatched: 5. The germline V gene encodes CDR1 SGDLS and CDR2 YYNGEE. DNA for the CDR3: TGTGCCAGCAGCGTAGAGGGCGGGGGGAACACAGATACGCAGTATTTT. Translation: CASSVEGGGNTDTQYF.

The V call is TRBV5-4, the J call TRBJ1-1, with 8 bases lining up with TRBD1. The CDR3 runs to 18 residues. CDR1 SGHNT and CDR2 YYREEE come from the germline V gene (reference sequence). The V gene end was trimmed by 4 bases and the J gene end by 6 bases; junction bases not matched to a gene: 20. The CDR3 DNA reads TGTGCCAGCAGCCGCCACCCGGGACAGGCTCCTGCGAGGGCTGAAGCTTTCTTT. Amino acids: CASSRHPGQAPARAEAFF.

J is TRBJ2-1 and V is TRBV5-4; 12 bases agree with TRBD2. V was pared by 4 bases and J by 7 bases, with 9 bases of the junction left unmatched. This CDR3 has 16 residues. CDR1 and CDR2 from the germline V gene are SGHNT and YYREEE (reference sequence). The CDR3 nucleotides read TGTGCCAGCAGCCCGGGGGGGACTAGCGGGTTGAATGAGCAGTTCTTC. Its protein product is CASSPGGTSGLNEQFF. The variable domain in full, completed from reference TRBV5-4 and TRBJ2-1, reads ETGVTQSPTHLIKTRGQQVTLRCSSQSGHNTVSWYQQALGQGPQFIFQYYREEENGRGNFPPRFSGLQFPNYSSELNVNALELDDSALYLCASSPGGTSGLNEQFFGPGTRLTVL.

V usage is TRBV30 and J usage is TRBJ1-2, with D unclear. V lost 2 bases and J lost 8, with 12 bases in between. The germline CDR1 and CDR2 sequences are GTSNPN and SVGIG (reference sequence). The CDR3 runs to 12 residues. The CDR3 here is CAWSIPGAGYTF. CDR3 nucleotides: TGTGCCTGGAGTATACCGGGAGCCGGCTACACCTTC.

This chain links TRBV29-1 with TRBJ2-4; D is uncertain. CDR1 SQVTM and CDR2 ANQGSEA come from the germline V gene. The CDR3 totals 11 residues. V was pared by 4 bases and J by 5 bases, with 6 bases between. CDR3 amino acids: CSVGGENIQYF. CDR3 coding DNA: TGCAGCGTTGGTGGGGAAAACATTCAGTACTTC.

This sequence joins TRBV19 and TRBJ1-1; D ambiguous. Trimming cost V 3 bases and J 8 bases, with 25 bases left between them. Germline assignment: CDR1 LNHDA and CDR2 SQIVND (reference sequence). The CDR3 is 17 residues long. The CDR3 here is CASSMAMMTVLTPEAFF. Here the CDR3 DNA reads TGTGCCAGTAGTATGGCTATGATGACGGTCCTGACGCCCGAAGCTTTCTTT.

The CDR3 protein is CASSSGLSSTDTQYF. The DNA of the CDR3 is TGTGCCAGCTCATCGGGACTATCTAGCACAGATACGCAGTATTTT. The chain uses TRBV18 and TRBJ2-3; 7 bases fit TRBD2. The CDR3 runs to 15 residues. Looked up from germline, CDR1 is KGHSH and CDR2 is LQKENI. J gave up 0 bases and V 5 bases, and 5 bases lay outside the gene matches.

Details on this clone: The junction differs from germline at one of its ends, possibly a read error. The chain recombines TRBV11-2 with TRBJ2-7; 9 positions agree with TRBD1. CDR1 is SGHAT, CDR2 FQNNGV, per germline. The CDR3 sequence is 15 residues long. The CDR3, as DNA: TGCGCCAGCAGCCAAGGACAGGGGACCTACTACGAGCAGTACTTC. Protein product: CASSQGQGTYYEQYF. The full variable domain, completed using reference TRBV11-2 and TRBJ2-7, is EAGVAQSPRYKIIEKRQSVAFWCNPISGHATLYWYQQILGQGPKLLIQFQNNGVVDDSQLPKDRFSAERLKGVDSTLKIQPAKLEDSAVYLCASSQGQGTYYEQYFGPGTRLTVT.

The J gene is TRBJ2-7, the V gene TRBV5-4; 7 bases align to TRBD1. Trimming cost V 4 bases and J 0 bases; bases outside gene matches: 7. The germline gives CDR1 SGHNT, CDR2 YYREEE (reference sequence). The CDR3 loop spans 15 amino acids. The CDR3 DNA sequence: TGTGCCAGCAGCGAGGACAGGACCCACTCCTACGAGCAGTACTTC. Protein product: CASSEDRTHSYEQYF.

The chain joins TRBV5-6 to TRBJ1-1, with a weak D call TRBD1 (5 bases). Between the trimmed V and J ends, which lost 2 bases and 5 bases, there was a span of 7 bases. The germline CDR1 and CDR2 sequences are SGHDT and YYEEEE. This CDR3 region has 12 residues. The CDR3 region is CASSFQGTEAFF. The CDR3 DNA reads as TGTGCCAGCAGCTTCCAGGGTACTGAAGCTTTCTTT.

The chain uses TRBV25-1 and TRBJ2-7; D may match TRBD1 or TRBD2 (5 bases each). Trimming took off 5 bases at V and 3 bases at J, with 14 bases between the two ends. Germline loops: CDR1 MGHDK, CDR2 SYGVNS. The length of the CDR3 is 14 residues. For the CDR3, the DNA is TGTGCCAGCAGTCTAGAGGGGTTACTCTACGAGCAGTACTTC. Its protein is CASSLEGLLYEQYF.

This rearrangement joins TRBV7-8 to TRBJ2-7; 7 bases line up with TRBD1. Per germline, CDR1 SGHVS and CDR2 FQNEAQ. The trim removed 4 bases at V and 0 bases at J, leaving 15 bases unmatched. This CDR3 has 18 residues. CDR3: CASSSPGQRAVSSYEQYF. CDR3 coding DNA: TGTGCCAGCAGCTCGCCGGGACAGCGAGCGGTCAGCTCCTACGAGCAGTACTTC.

The sample holds a few counts of this clone. The chain has TRBV11-3 and TRBJ2-7; D is perhaps TRBD1 (7 bases). Germline V gene lookup returns CDR1 SGHNT and CDR2 YENEEA. Trimming took 0 bases from V and 4 from J, leaving 16 bases between them. The CDR3 consists of 16 residues. Written as DNA, the CDR3 is TGTGCCAGCAGCTTAGATCCCCGCAGGGGGGTGTACGAGCAGTACTTC. This gives the protein CASSLDPRRGVYEQYF.

For the CDR3, the DNA is TGTGCCAGCAGAGACGGACCGTATGGCTACACCTTC. Translating it yields CASRDGPYGYTF. The V gene is TRBV2, the J gene TRBJ1-2, with no clear D. The CDR3 is 12 residues long. V was shortened by 6 bases and J by 5 bases, with 10 bases between the two germline ends. Per the germline V gene, CDR1 is SNHLY and CDR2 is FYNNEI.

The chain employs TRBV7-3 and TRBJ2-1; D is uncertain. Germline lookup yields CDR1 SGHTA and CDR2 FQGTGA. The CDR3 sequence is 14 residues long. The V end lost 4 bases, the J end lost 4 bases, and 11 bases lay between the germline ends. The CDR3 bases are TGTGCCAGCAGCTCCACTGGACGGTACAATGAGCAGTTCTTC. This gives the protein CASSSTGRYNEQFF. The full variable domain, completed using reference TRBV7-3 and TRBJ2-1, is GAGVSQTPSNKVTEKGKYVELRCDPISGHTALYWYRQSLGQGPEFLIYFQGTGAADDSGLPNDRFFAVRPEGSVSTLKIQRTERGDSAVYLCASSSTGRYNEQFFGPGTRLTVL.

The V and J genes are TRBV9 and TRBJ2-1; D is uncertain. Trimming took off 0 bases at V and 10 bases at J, with 5 bases between the two ends. The CDR3 contains 11 residues. Germline CDR1 SGDLS, CDR2 YYNGEE. The CDR3 region is CASSVGAEQFF. The CDR3 coding sequence is TGTGCCAGCAGCGTAGGGGCGGAGCAGTTCTTC.

This chain joins TRBV19 and TRBJ1-2; D perhaps matches TRBD1 (6 bases). The ends were cut back, 5 bases at V and 4 bases at J, with 14 bases in the middle. The CDR3 loop spans 14 amino acids. Germline CDR1 LNHDA, CDR2 SQIVND (reference sequence). The CDR3 DNA sequence: TGTGCCAGTAGTTTTGACGACAGGTTCTATGGCTACACCTTC. Translation: CASSFDDRFYGYTF.

The J gene is TRBJ2-7, the V gene TRBV30; the D gene is possibly TRBD1 (5 bases). Trimming stripped 1 base from V and 2 bases from J, with 9 bases between. CDR1 and CDR2 (germline): GTSNPN, SVGIG (reference sequence). This CDR3 has 13 amino acids. The CDR3 loop reads CAWSDETAYEQYF. As DNA, the CDR3 is TGTGCCTGGAGTGACGAGACAGCCTACGAGCAGTACTTC.

This clone was detected only a few times. The chain uses TRBV11-3 and TRBJ1-2; D remains unclear. This CDR3 region has 13 residues. Trimming cost V 3 bases and J 1 base, with 6 bases left between them. CDR1 SGHNT and CDR2 YENEEA come from the germline V gene. CDR3 DNA sequence: TGTGCCAGCAGCTTTAGGTATAACTATGGCTACACCTTC. As protein: CASSFRYNYGYTF.

This clone is categorized as medium-sized. The genes are TRBV4-3 and TRBJ2-1, with 7 bases that match TRBD2. The CDR3 length is 15 residues. The germline gives CDR1 LGHNA, CDR2 YSLEER. Trimming took 1 base from V and 9 from J; bases not matched to a gene: 9. The CDR3 DNA reads as TGCGCCAGCAGCCAAGGAGGTTTGTCGGGAGGTGAGCAGTTCTTC. The encoded protein is CASSQGGLSGGEQFF.

The chain recombines TRBV11-3 with TRBJ1-2; TRBD1 matches 8 bases. The CDR3 is 14 amino acids. Trimming cost V 5 bases and J 4 bases; bases outside gene matches: 6. Germline V CDR1 and CDR2: SGHNT, YENEEA. CDR3 bases: TGTGCCAGCAGCGCGACAGGGGTAGGCTATGGCTACACCTTC. Protein sequence: CASSATGVGYGYTF.

J is TRBJ2-7 and V is TRBV7-9; D might be TRBD1 (6 bases). The CDR3 runs 15 residues. V was clipped by 5 bases and J by 5 bases, with 19 bases between them. The germline CDR1 and CDR2 sequences are SEHNR and FQNEAQ (reference sequence). The chain's CDR3 is CASSPRYRAYDEQYF. CDR3 DNA: TGTGCCAGCAGCCCTAGGTACAGGGCTTACGACGAGCAGTACTTC. The complete variable domain, with remaining parts taken from reference TRBV7-9 and TRBJ2-7, reads DTGVSQNPRHKITKRGQNVTFRCDPISEHNRLYWYRQTLGQGPEFLTYFQNEAQLEKSRLLSDRFSAERPKGSFSTLEIQRTEQGDSAMYLCASSPRYRAYDEQYFGPGTRLTVT.

This chain links TRBV6-1 with TRBJ1-5; 9 positions agree with TRBD1. The length of the CDR3 is 15 residues. V shed 1 base and J 6 bases; nucleotides not matched to a gene: 4. CDR1 is MNHNS, CDR2 SASEGT, per germline. CDR3 sequence: CASSEDRGQGQPQHF. The CDR3, as DNA: TGTGCCAGCAGTGAAGACAGGGGGCAAGGTCAGCCCCAGCATTTT.

The chain combines TRBV5-6 with TRBJ2-2; possibly TRBD1 for D (6 bases). V was shortened by 0 bases and J by 3 bases, with 12 bases between the two germline ends. This CDR3 comprises 16 residues. CDR1 is SGHDT and CDR2 is YYEEEE in the germline V gene. The CDR3 DNA reads as TGTGCCAGCAGCTTGGTATCACAGGGATACACCGGGGAGCTGTTTTTT. Amino acid sequence: CASSLVSQGYTGELFF.